This T cell receptor beta chain was captured by sequencing in a study of blood T cell repertoires in COVID-19. The participants were between about 18 and 95 years old and came from roughly 25 US areas. The germline V and J ends were trimmed by 2 bases and 6 bases, with 7 bases remaining between them. This CDR3 is built from 12 residues. The germline gives CDR1 SGHVS, CDR2 FQNEAQ. Generated by immunoSEQ multiplex PCR, the TCRdb table keeps only in-frame clones and is missing some. Seen here are about 380,000 clones, around 90% observed once, and the top ten hold more than 1%. The sequencing input was PBMCs or T cells enriched from blood (not recorded which). The sequence derives from a woman in her late teens or twenties who had recovered from COVID-19. V and J are TRBV7-8 and TRBJ1-1; D gene uncertain. CDR3: CASSLSGAEAFF. The CDR3 nucleotides read TGTGCCAGCAGCTTATCAGGCGCTGAAGCTTTCTTT.